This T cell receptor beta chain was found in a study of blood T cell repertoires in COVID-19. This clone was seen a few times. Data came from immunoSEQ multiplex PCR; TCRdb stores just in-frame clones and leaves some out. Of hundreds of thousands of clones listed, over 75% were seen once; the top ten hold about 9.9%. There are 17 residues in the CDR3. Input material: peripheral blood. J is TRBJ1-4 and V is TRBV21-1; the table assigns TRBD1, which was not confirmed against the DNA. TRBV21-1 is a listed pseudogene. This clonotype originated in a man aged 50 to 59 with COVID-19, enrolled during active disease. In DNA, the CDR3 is TGTGCCAGCAGCAGACAAACAGGGTGTGCAACTAATGAAAAACTGTTTTTT. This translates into CASSRQTGCATNEKLFF.